This T cell receptor (beta chain) is from a study of T cell changes during pregnancy in multiple sclerosis. Produced via immunoSEQ multiplex PCR; TCRdb's table is partial and in-frame only. The sample holds about 80,000 clones, around 92% seen once. Per the germline V gene, CDR1 is SNHLY and CDR2 is FYNNEI. V lost 3 bases and J 8 bases, leaving 13 bases between the germline ends. This CDR3 region has 13 residues. This clonotype was obtained from a female donor with multiple sclerosis, enrolled in a pregnancy study. J is TRBJ1-2 and V is TRBV2; perhaps TRBD1 as D (5 bases). Material: peripheral blood, obtained before pregnancy. The chain's CDR3 is CASSDQGAYGYTF. The CDR3, as DNA: TGTGCCAGCAGTGACCAGGGCGCTTACGGCTACACCTTC.